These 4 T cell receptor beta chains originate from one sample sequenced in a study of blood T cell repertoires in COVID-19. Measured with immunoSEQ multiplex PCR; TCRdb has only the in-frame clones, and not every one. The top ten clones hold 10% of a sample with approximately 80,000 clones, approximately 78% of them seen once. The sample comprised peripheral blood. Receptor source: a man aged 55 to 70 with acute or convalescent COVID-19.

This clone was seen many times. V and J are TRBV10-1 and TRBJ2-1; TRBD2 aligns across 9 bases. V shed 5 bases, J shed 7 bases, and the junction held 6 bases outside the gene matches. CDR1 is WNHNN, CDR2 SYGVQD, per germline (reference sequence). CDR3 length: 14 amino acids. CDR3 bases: TGCGCCAGCAGTCTGACTACTAGCGGGAATGAGCAGTTCTTC. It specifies CASSLTTSGNEQFF.

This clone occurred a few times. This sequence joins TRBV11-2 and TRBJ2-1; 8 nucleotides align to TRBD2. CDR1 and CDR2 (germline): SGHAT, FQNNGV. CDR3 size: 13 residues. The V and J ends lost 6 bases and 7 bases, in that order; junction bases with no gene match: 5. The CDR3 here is CASRTGGGNEQFF. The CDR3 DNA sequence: TGTGCCAGCAGGACGGGAGGGGGGAATGAGCAGTTCTTC.

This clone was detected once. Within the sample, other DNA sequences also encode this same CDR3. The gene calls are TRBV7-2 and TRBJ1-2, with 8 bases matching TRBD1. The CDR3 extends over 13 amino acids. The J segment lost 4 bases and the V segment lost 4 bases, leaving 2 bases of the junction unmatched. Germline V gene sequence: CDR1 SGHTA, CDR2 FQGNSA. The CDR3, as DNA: TGTGCCAGCAGCTCCGGACAGGGCTATGGCTACACCTTC. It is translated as CASSSGQGYGYTF.

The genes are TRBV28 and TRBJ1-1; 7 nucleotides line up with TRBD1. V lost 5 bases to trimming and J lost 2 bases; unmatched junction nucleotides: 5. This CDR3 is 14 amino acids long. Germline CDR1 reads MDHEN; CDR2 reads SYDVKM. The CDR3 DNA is TGTGCCAGCAGTCCGGGACAGAGTAACACTGAAGCTTTCTTT. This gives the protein CASSPGQSNTEAFF. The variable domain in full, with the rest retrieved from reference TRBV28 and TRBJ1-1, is DVKVTQSSRYLVKRTGEKVFLECVQDMDHENMFWYRQDPGLGLRLIYFSYDVKMKEKGDIPEGYSVSREKKERFSLILESASTNQTSMYLCASSPGQSNTEAFFGQGTRLTVV.